The clone carrying this T cell receptor (beta chain) occurred a few times. TCRdb re-derived calls from the RT-PCR reads in MiXCR, one entry per CDR3 protein. This table holds more than 550,000 distinct CDR3 sequences, approximately 10% found once. This specimen belongs to a study of response to subunit inactivated influenza vaccine. This CDR3 contains 13 residues. Germline CDR1 and CDR2: ENHRY and SYGVKD. Trimming took 6 bases from V and 6 from J; bases not matched to a gene: 7. The same data also went into a second study, on T cells expressing NK-cell markers. That work contributes: cDNA encoding TCR beta was synthesized via 5'RACE template switching incorporating UMIs. In about 6 donors, dominant CD3+CD56+NKG2C+ clonotypes ranked among the top 10 CD8+ clonotypes. Certain NKG2C+ T cell clones were expanded, and their HCMV specificity remained unclear.

The rearrangement links TRBV10-3 to TRBJ1-2; 7 bases map to TRBD1. The sequence came from a man over 45 who received an inactivated influenza vaccine. Sample: PBMCs from blood, taken on the day of vaccination. CDR3 sequence: CAIRDGQVDGYTF. The CDR3 DNA reads TGTGCCATCAGGGATGGACAGGTAGATGGCTACACCTTC.